This paragraph covers one TCR beta chain sequence. PCR involved 60 Vbeta and 13 Jbeta primers. The data were produced by immunoSEQ multiplex PCR, yet TCRdb's version contains in-frame clones alone and is incomplete. This table has approximately 100,000 clones, approximately 75% appearing once. This entry comes from a study of cytomegalovirus exposure and HLA in healthy donors. This CDR3 has 14 amino acids. Per germline, CDR1 MDHEN and CDR2 SYDVKM. With V trimmed by 6 bases and J by 5 bases, 9 bases remained unmatched. The material sequenced was PBMCs. This chain uses TRBV28 with TRBJ1-2, with 7 bases aligning to TRBD1. The TCR sequence derives from a woman aged 40 to 50 in good health and CMV-seronegative. The CDR3 DNA sequence: TGTGCCAGCAGATTGGTGGGACAGACGTATGGCTACACCTTC. This translates into CASRLVGQTYGYTF.